A single TCR beta chain is shown here with its context. Its matching antigen is unknown. The record originates from a study of blood T cells in healthy people across ages. General study points: Roughly linear declines in TCR beta diversity per million T cells occurred with age. Diversity figures derived from one million T cells were judged to underestimate the true value.

Through a sample-barcoded 5' primer and a J-beta primer mix, a second PCR was run for roughly 6 to 11 cycles. MiXCR was run by TCRdb on the 5' RACE reads, yielding one entry per CDR3 protein. The sample carries more than 800,000 distinct CDR3 sequences, 25% to 35% recorded once. V was cut by 10 bases and J by 0 bases, with 7 bases left in between. CDR1 WSHSY and CDR2 SAAADI come from the germline V gene. The CDR3 has 12 amino acids. This sequence joins TRBV10-2 and TRBJ1-5; no reliable D call. The sequencing sample was made of blood. This sequence originates from a woman aged 80 or older in good health. CDR3 amino acids: CATGYSNQPQHF. CDR3 sequence (DNA): TGCGCCACGGGGTATAGCAATCAGCCCCAGCATTTT.